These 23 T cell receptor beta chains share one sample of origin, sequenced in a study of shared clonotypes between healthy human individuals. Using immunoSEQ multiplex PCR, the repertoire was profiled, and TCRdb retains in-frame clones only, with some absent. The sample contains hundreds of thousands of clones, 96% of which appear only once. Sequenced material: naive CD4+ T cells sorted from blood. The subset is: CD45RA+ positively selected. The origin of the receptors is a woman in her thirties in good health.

CDR3 in amino acids: CAISALIRGPGNQPQHF. The CDR3 bases are TGTGCCATCAGCGCCCTTATCAGGGGGCCGGGAAATCAGCCCCAGCATTTT. The rearrangement joins TRBV10-3 to TRBJ1-5; TRBD1 matches at 8 bases. The germline gives CDR1 ENHRY, CDR2 SYGVKD. The CDR3 is 17 amino acids. The junction had 14 bases not matched to a gene; V was cut back by 6 bases and J by 4 bases.

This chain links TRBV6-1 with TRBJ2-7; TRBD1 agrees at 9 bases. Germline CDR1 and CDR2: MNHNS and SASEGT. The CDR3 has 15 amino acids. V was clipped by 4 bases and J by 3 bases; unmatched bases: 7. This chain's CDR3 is CASSVPGQGIYEQYF. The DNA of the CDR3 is TGTGCCAGCAGTGTACCGGGACAGGGCATCTACGAGCAGTACTTC.

The CDR3 loop reads CASSETLLAGIYEQYF. The CDR3 coding sequence is TGTGCCAGCAGTGAAACCTTACTAGCGGGGATTTACGAGCAGTACTTC. The genes are TRBV6-1 and TRBJ2-7, with 10 bases identical to TRBD2. Germline V gene lookup returns CDR1 MNHNS and CDR2 SASEGT. V lost 2 bases and J lost 4; bases outside the gene matches: 8. This CDR3 spans 16 amino acids.

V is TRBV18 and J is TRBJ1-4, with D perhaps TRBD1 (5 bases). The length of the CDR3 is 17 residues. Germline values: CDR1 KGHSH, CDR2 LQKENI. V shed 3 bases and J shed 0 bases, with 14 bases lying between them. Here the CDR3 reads CASSPGTGFATNEKLFF. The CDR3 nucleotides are TGTGCCAGCTCACCCGGGACCGGGTTCGCAACTAATGAAAAACTGTTTTTT.

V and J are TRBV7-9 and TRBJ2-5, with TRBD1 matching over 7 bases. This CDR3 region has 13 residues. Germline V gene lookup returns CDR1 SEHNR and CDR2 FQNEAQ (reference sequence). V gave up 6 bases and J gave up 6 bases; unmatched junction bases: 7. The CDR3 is CASRPSGGQTQYF. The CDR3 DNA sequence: TGTGCCAGCAGACCATCAGGGGGACAGACCCAGTACTTC.

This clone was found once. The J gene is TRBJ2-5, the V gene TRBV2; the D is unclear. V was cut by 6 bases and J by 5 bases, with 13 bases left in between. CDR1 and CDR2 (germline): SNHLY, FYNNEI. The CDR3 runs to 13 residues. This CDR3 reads CASRVKGVETQYF. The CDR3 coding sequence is TGTGCCAGCAGAGTCAAGGGTGTGGAGACCCAGTACTTC.

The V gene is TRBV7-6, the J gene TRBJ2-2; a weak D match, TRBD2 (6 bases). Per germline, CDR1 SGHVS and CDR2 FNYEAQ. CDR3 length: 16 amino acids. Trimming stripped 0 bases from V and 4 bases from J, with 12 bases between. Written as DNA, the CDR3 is TGTGCCAGCAGCTTAGCGCTCGGGGGAAGCACCGGGGAGCTGTTTTTT. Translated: CASSLALGGSTGELFF.

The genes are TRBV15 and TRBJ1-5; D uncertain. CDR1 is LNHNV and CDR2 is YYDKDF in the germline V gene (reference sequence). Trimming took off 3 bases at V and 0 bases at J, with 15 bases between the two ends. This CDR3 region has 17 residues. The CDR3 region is CATSRGTKNHSNQPQHF. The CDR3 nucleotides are TGTGCCACCAGCAGGGGAACGAAGAACCATAGCAATCAGCCCCAGCATTTT.

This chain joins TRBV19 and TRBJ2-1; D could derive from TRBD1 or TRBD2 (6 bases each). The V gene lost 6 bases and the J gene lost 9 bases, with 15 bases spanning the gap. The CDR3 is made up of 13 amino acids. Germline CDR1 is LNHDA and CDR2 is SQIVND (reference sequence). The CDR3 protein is CASSIVGGGEQFF. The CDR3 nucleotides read TGTGCCAGTAGCATTGTCGGGGGCGGTGAGCAGTTCTTC.

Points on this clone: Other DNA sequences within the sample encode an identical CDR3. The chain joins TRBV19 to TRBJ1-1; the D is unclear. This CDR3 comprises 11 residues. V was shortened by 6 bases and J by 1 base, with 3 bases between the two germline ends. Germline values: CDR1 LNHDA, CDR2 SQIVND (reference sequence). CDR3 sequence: CASSRNTEAFF. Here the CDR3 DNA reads TGTGCCAGTAGCAGGAACACTGAAGCTTTCTTT.

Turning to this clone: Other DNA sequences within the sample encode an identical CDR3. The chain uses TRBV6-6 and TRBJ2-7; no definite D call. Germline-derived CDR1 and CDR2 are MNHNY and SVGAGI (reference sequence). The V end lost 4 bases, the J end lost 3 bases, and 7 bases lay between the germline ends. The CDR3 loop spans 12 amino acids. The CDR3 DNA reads TGTGCCAGCAGTTTGGACGGCTACGAGCAGTACTTC. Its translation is CASSLDGYEQYF.

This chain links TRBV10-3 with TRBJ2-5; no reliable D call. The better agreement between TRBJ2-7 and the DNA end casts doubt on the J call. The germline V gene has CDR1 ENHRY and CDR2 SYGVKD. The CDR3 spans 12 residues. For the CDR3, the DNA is TGTGCCATCAGTGCCTCCCCCTACGAGCAGTACTTC. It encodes CAISASPYEQYF.

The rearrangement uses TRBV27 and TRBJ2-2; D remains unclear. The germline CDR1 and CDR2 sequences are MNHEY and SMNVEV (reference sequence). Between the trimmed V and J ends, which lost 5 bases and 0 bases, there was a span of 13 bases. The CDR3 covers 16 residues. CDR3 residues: CASSPPRRPNTGELFF. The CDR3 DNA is TGTGCCAGCAGTCCGCCCAGAAGGCCGAACACCGGGGAGCTGTTTTTT.

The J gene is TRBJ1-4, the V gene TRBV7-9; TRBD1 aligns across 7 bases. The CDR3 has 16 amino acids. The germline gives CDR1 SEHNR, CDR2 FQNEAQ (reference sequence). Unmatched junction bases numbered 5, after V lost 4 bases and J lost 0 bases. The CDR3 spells CASSSTGRATNEKLFF. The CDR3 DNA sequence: TGTGCCAGCAGCTCGACAGGGAGGGCAACTAATGAAAAACTGTTTTTT.

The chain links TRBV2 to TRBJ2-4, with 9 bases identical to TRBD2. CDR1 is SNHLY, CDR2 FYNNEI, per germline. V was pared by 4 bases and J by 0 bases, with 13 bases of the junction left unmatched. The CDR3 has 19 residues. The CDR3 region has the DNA TGTGCCAGCAGTGTTCGCGGGAGGGCGGGGCCGGGAGCCAAAAACATTCAGTACTTC. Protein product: CASSVRGRAGPGAKNIQYF. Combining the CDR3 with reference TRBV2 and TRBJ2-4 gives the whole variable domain EPEVTQTPSHQVTQMGQEVILRCVPISNHLYFYWYRQILGQKVEFLVSFYNNEISEKSEIFDDQFSVERPDGSNFTLKIRSTKLEDSAMYFCASSVRGRAGPGAKNIQYFGAGTRLSVL.

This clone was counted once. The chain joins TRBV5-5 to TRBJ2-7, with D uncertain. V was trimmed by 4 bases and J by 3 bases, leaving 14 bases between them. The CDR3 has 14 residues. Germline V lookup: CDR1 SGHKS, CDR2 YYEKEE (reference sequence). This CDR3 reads CASSRPSGYYEQYF. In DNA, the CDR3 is TGTGCCAGCAGCCGACCGTCCGGATACTACGAGCAGTACTTC.

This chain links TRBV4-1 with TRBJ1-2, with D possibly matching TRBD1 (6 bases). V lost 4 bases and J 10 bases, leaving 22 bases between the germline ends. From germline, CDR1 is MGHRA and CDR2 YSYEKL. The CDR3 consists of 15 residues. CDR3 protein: CASSPQTGSPGDYTF. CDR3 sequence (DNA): TGCGCCAGCAGCCCCCAGACAGGCTCGCCTGGGGACTACACCTTC.

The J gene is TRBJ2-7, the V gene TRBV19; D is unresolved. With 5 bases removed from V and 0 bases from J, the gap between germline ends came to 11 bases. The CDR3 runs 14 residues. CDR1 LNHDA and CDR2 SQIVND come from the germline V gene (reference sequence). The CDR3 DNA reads TGTGCCAGTAGTCCCCGCGTGAGCTCCTACGAGCAGTACTTC. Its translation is CASSPRVSSYEQYF.

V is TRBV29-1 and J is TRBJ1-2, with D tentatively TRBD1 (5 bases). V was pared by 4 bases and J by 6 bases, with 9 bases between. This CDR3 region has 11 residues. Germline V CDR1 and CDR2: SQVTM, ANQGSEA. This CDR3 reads CSVARGHGYTF. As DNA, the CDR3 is TGCAGCGTTGCCCGGGGACATGGCTACACCTTC.

Here the CDR3 DNA reads TGTGCCAGCAGTACCTCGACACCTAACACTGAAGCTTTCTTT. Its protein product is CASSTSTPNTEAFF. The J gene is TRBJ1-1, the V gene TRBV6-5, with no clear D. The CDR3 is 14 residues long. CDR1 is MNHEY and CDR2 is SVGAGI in the germline V gene. V was shortened by 5 bases and J by 2 bases, with 12 bases between the two germline ends.

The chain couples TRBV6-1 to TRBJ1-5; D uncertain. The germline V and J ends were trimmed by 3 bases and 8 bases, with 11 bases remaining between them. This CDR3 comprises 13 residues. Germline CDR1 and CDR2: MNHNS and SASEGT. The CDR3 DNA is TGTGCCAGCAGTGAGGACCAGGCGGAGCCCCAGCATTTT. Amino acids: CASSEDQAEPQHF.

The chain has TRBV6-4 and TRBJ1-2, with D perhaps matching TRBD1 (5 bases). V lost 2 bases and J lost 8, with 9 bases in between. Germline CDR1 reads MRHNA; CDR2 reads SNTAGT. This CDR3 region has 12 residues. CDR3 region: CASSDRGRGYTF. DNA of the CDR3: TGTGCCAGCAGTGACAGGGGAAGAGGCTACACCTTC.

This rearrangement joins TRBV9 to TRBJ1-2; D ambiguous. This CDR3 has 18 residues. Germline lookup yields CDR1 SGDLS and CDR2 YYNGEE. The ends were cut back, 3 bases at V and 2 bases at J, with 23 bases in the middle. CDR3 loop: CASSADLLRREENYGYTF. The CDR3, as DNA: TGTGCCAGCAGCGCCGACCTACTGCGAAGGGAGGAGAACTATGGCTACACCTTC.